The clone carrying this T cell receptor beta chain was detected only a few times. Looked up from germline, CDR1 is KGHSH and CDR2 is LQKENI. The CDR3 sequence is 14 residues long. The V end lost 2 bases, the J end lost 3 bases, and 9 bases lay between the germline ends. The data were taken from a study of T cells in Graves' hyperthyroidism and ophthalmopathy. The CDR3 regions of TCR beta were amplified from RNA transcripts. TCR CDR3 regions were first amplified by RT-PCR with HTBI primers. TCRdb re-called the multiplex PCR reads through MiXCR, storing one row per CDR3 protein. The sample includes more than 550,000 distinct CDR3 sequences, over 15% of them seen just once.

This clonotype originated in a woman in her forties or fifties with Graves' hyperthyroidism that later progressed to Graves' ophthalmopathy. The rearrangement links TRBV18 to TRBJ2-3; D gene ambiguous. The source material was blood. Here the CDR3 reads CASSPSGPTDTQYF. The CDR3 DNA is TGTGCCAGCTCACCATCCGGCCCAACAGATACGCAGTATTTT.